This T cell receptor (beta chain) was sequenced for a study of blood T cell repertoires in COVID-19. Clones were sequenced by immunoSEQ multiplex PCR, and TCRdb holds only the in-frame ones, with some missing. This sample carries roughly 200,000 clones, around 88% of them seen once, and the ten largest clones take 4% to 5%. CDR1 GTSNPN and CDR2 SVGIG come from the germline V gene (reference sequence). With V trimmed by 5 bases and J by 1 base, 7 bases remained unmatched. The CDR3 has 15 residues. The chain joins TRBV30 to TRBJ2-3; 9 nucleotides align to TRBD1. The receptor's source is a woman in her twenties or thirties with acute or convalescent COVID-19. Sequences were obtained from peripheral blood. CDR3 coding DNA: TGTGCCTGGTCGATCCGGGACAGGGGCACAGATACGCAGTATTTT. Residues: CAWSIRDRGTDTQYF.